This TCR beta chain came from a study of blood T cell repertoires in COVID-19. Study-level information: T cells, B-cell-depleted T cells, or PBMCs supplied cDNA or gDNA.

Deletions cut 1 base from V and 5 bases from J, with 11 bases between. This CDR3 comprises 14 residues. Germline V CDR1 and CDR2: SNHLY, FYNNEI. While infection was still active, Seattle patients were enrolled and then followed longitudinally. TCRdb keeps only in-frame clones here, not all; method: immunoSEQ multiplex PCR. The table lists 200,000 to 250,000 clones, roughly 76% of them singletons, with 6.5% to 8.5% in the top ten. This clone appeared once. This clonotype was sampled from an elderly woman with COVID-19, enrolled during active disease. Sequenced input: peripheral blood. This sequence joins TRBV2 and TRBJ1-2; a possible D gene is TRBD1 (5 bases). As DNA, the CDR3 is TGTGCCAGCAGTGAAGAGGCAGGGTTTTATGGCTACACCTTC. Its protein is CASSEEAGFYGYTF.